Below, 22 T cell receptor beta chains from the same sample are listed, as sequenced in a study of blood T cell repertoires in COVID-19. Using immunoSEQ multiplex PCR, the repertoire was profiled, and TCRdb retains in-frame clones only, with some absent. The sample has roughly 200,000 clones, about four fifths seen once. The specimen sequenced was peripheral blood. The source is a man aged 45-65 years with active or convalescent COVID-19.

V usage is TRBV5-1 and J usage is TRBJ2-6; D may be TRBD1 (5 bases). Trimming shortened V by 0 bases and J by 2 bases, and 15 bases separated the two germline ends. The germline V gene encodes CDR1 SGHRS and CDR2 YFSETQ. The CDR3 covers 18 residues. The CDR3 here is CASSLVVLPGTGANVLTF. Here the CDR3 DNA reads TGCGCCAGCAGCTTGGTTGTCCTCCCAGGGACTGGGGCCAACGTCCTGACTTTC.

The genes are TRBV19 and TRBJ2-3, with D perhaps TRBD2 (5 bases). Germline lookup yields CDR1 LNHDA and CDR2 SQIVND (reference sequence). The V end lost 4 bases, the J end lost 0 bases, and 8 bases lay between the germline ends. The CDR3 runs to 14 residues. CDR3 bases: TGTGCCAGTAGTAGAGGGTCTAGCACAGATACGCAGTATTTT. This encodes CASSRGSSTDTQYF.

This chain uses TRBV13 with TRBJ2-5; TRBD2 might be the D (6 bases). Germline V gene data show CDR1 as PRHDT and CDR2 as FYEKMQ (reference sequence). V lost 2 bases and J 0 bases, leaving 7 bases between the germline ends. This CDR3 spans 14 amino acids. The CDR3 nucleotides are TGTGCCAGCAGCTTAAGGGACTACCAAGAGACCCAGTACTTC. Its protein is CASSLRDYQETQYF.

This clone came up a few times. This rearrangement joins TRBV30 to TRBJ1-6; no definite D call. This CDR3 is built from 14 residues. Trimming removed 3 bases from V and 5 bases from J, with 11 bases in between. CDR1 is GTSNPN, CDR2 SVGIG, per germline (reference sequence). The CDR3 protein is CAWRSRTDNSPLHF. The DNA for the CDR3 is TGTGCCTGGAGAAGCAGAACAGATAATTCACCCCTCCACTTT.

The chain uses TRBV18 and TRBJ1-1, with D tentatively TRBD1 (5 bases). The germline V gene encodes CDR1 KGHSH and CDR2 LQKENI. V was clipped by 7 bases and J by 8 bases, with 23 bases between them. The CDR3 sequence is 15 residues long. As DNA, the CDR3 is TGTGCCAGCTTACACTGGGGGGAGGGACCCCAAGAAGCTTTCTTT. Encoded protein: CASLHWGEGPQEAFF. Using reference TRBV18 and TRBJ1-1 for the parts outside the CDR3, the full variable domain is NAGVMQNPRHLVRRRGQEARLRCSPMKGHSHVYWYRQLPEEGLKFMVYLQKENIIDESGMPKERFSAEFPKEGPSILRIQQVVRGDSAAYFCASLHWGEGPQEAFFGQGTRLTVV.

The chain uses TRBV19 and TRBJ1-2; 7 bases are shared with TRBD1. The CDR3 loop spans 13 amino acids. V lost 5 bases to trimming and J lost 6 bases; unmatched junction nucleotides: 6. CDR1 and CDR2 (germline): LNHDA, SQIVND (reference sequence). As DNA, the CDR3 is TGTGCCAGTAGTTGGGACAGTGTGGATGGCTACACCTTC. Its protein is CASSWDSVDGYTF.

This rearrangement joins TRBV7-3 to TRBJ2-5, with 9 bases fitting TRBD2. The length of the CDR3 is 15 residues. With V trimmed by 3 bases and J by 2 bases, 4 bases remained unmatched. Germline V CDR1 and CDR2: SGHTA, FQGTGA. The DNA for the CDR3 is TGTGCCAGCAGCTTGAGCGGGGGGTCTCAAGAGACCCAGTACTTC. Its translation is CASSLSGGSQETQYF.

The V gene is TRBV3-1 (or the pseudogene TRBV3-2), the J gene TRBJ1-2, with 7 nucleotides matching TRBD1. From germline, CDR1 is LGHDT and CDR2 YNNKEL (reference sequence). CDR3 size: 14 residues. The ends lost 0 bases at V and 8 bases at J; junction bases unmatched: 6. The CDR3 nucleotides read TGTGCCAGCAGCCAAGATACAGGGGACACCGGCTACACCTTC. Translated, it gives CASSQDTGDTGYTF.

The rearrangement uses TRBV19 and TRBJ2-2, with 8 bases lining up with TRBD2. V lost 3 bases, J lost 0 bases, and 3 bases stayed unmatched. The CDR3 is 16 amino acids. Looked up from germline, CDR1 is LNHDA and CDR2 is SQIVND (reference sequence). CDR3 DNA sequence: TGTGCCAGTAGTATCCCCGGGGGGGCGAACACCGGGGAGCTGTTTTTT. Protein product: CASSIPGGANTGELFF.

The J gene is TRBJ1-6, the V gene TRBV19, with D possibly being TRBD1 (6 bases). Germline V gene sequence: CDR1 LNHDA, CDR2 SQIVND (reference sequence). The CDR3 loop spans 15 amino acids. V was pared by 6 bases and J by 5 bases, with 14 bases between. The CDR3 DNA reads as TGTGCCAGTAGCCCCCGGGGGGCACATAATTCACCCCTCCACTTT. Encoded protein: CASSPRGAHNSPLHF.

The chain has TRBV5-1 and TRBJ2-2; 8 nucleotides align to TRBD2. V was clipped by 3 bases and J by 4 bases; unmatched bases: 11. The germline V gene has CDR1 SGHRS and CDR2 YFSETQ. The CDR3 sequence is 17 residues long. The CDR3 region has the DNA TGCGCCAGCAGCTCTCGGGGGGGCCGACGGGGCACCGGGGAGCTGTTTTTT. It codes for CASSSRGGRRGTGELFF.

This clone was detected only once. V and J are TRBV28 and TRBJ2-5; 7 positions agree with TRBD2. CDR1 MDHEN and CDR2 SYDVKM come from the germline V gene. J was trimmed by 5 bases and V by 0 bases; bases with no gene match: 6. The CDR3 is 15 residues long. The CDR3 protein is CASSLWTSHSETQYF. In nucleotides, the CDR3 is TGTGCCAGCAGTTTATGGACTAGCCATTCGGAGACCCAGTACTTC.

The chain is built from TRBV7-7 and TRBJ1-6; the D is unclear. V was cut by 9 bases and J by 0 bases, with 12 bases left in between. The CDR3 totals 15 residues. Germline values: CDR1 SSHAT, CDR2 FNYEAQ (reference sequence). The CDR3 sequence: CARPRWSSYNSPLHF. In DNA, the CDR3 is TGTGCCAGGCCGAGGTGGAGCTCCTATAATTCACCCCTCCACTTT.

This clone was picked up one time. This chain uses TRBV6-4 with TRBJ1-1; D not resolved. Trimming shortened V by 7 bases and J by 1 base, and 10 bases separated the two germline ends. From germline, CDR1 is MRHNA and CDR2 SNTAGT. The CDR3 consists of 13 residues. The CDR3 bases are TGTGCCAGCACCGAACGCGGGAACACTGAAGCTTTCTTT. Translating it yields CASTERGNTEAFF.

The chain joins TRBV5-1 to TRBJ2-7; D is perhaps TRBD1 (5 bases). Trimming took off 4 bases at V and 2 bases at J, with 13 bases between the two ends. The CDR3 has 14 amino acids. Per germline, CDR1 SGHRS and CDR2 YFSETQ. CDR3 region: CASSLSAGTYEQYF. CDR3 nucleotide sequence: TGCGCCAGCAGCCTGTCGGCAGGGACCTACGAGCAGTACTTC.

This clone was seen only once. The chain is built from TRBV24-1 and TRBJ2-3; D not resolved. CDR1 is KGHDR and CDR2 is SFDVKD in the germline V gene. The CDR3 length is 13 residues. V dropped 5 bases and J dropped 2 bases, with 7 bases sitting between them. In nucleotides, the CDR3 is TGTGCCACCAGTGCGCGCCTCACAGATACGCAGTATTTT. As protein: CATSARLTDTQYF.

The chain recombines TRBV5-1 with TRBJ2-2; the D is unclear. The CDR3 has 15 amino acids. CDR1 is SGHRS, CDR2 YFSETQ, per germline. The germline V and J ends were trimmed by 7 bases and 7 bases, with 20 bases remaining between them. CDR3 coding DNA: TGCGCCAGCGCCACCGTACGATCCAGAAACGGGGAGCTGTTTTTT. Its protein product is CASATVRSRNGELFF. The complete variable domain, with remaining parts taken from reference TRBV5-1 and TRBJ2-2, reads KAGVTQTPRYLIKTRGQQVTLSCSPISGHRSVSWYQQTPGQGLQFLFEYFSETQRNKGNFPGRFSGRQFSNSRSEMNVSTLELGDSALYLCASATVRSRNGELFFGEGSRLTVL.

The chain couples TRBV30 to TRBJ1-2; D perhaps matches TRBD1 (5 bases). Germline lookup yields CDR1 GTSNPN and CDR2 SVGIG (reference sequence). Trimming cost V 4 bases and J 6 bases, with 12 bases left between them. The CDR3 spans 12 residues. As DNA, the CDR3 is TGTGCCTGGACGCCTTGGGGCGATGGCTACACCTTC. This sequence encodes CAWTPWGDGYTF.

This clone has a single count. V gene TRBV30 combines with J gene TRBJ2-2, with a possible D match to TRBD1 (5 bases). The CDR3 is 14 amino acids. Germline CDR1 is GTSNPN and CDR2 is SVGIG (reference sequence). CDR3 amino acids: CAGSGSGNTGELFF. The CDR3 DNA reads TGTGCGGGTTCAGGGTCAGGGAACACCGGGGAGCTGTTTTTT.

The chain uses TRBV9 and TRBJ2-5; TRBD2 might be the D (7 bases). The length of the CDR3 is 14 residues. Germline values: CDR1 SGDLS, CDR2 YYNGEE. V gave up 2 bases and J gave up 5 bases, with 13 bases separating them. CDR3 DNA sequence: TGTGCCAGCAGCGTCGCTGGGGGGGCCGAGACCCAGTACTTC. This translates into CASSVAGGAETQYF. The full variable domain, completed using reference TRBV9 and TRBJ2-5, is DSGVTQTPKHLITATGQRVTLRCSPRSGDLSVYWYQQSLDQGLQFLIQYYNGEERAKGNILERFSAQQFPDLHSELNLSSLELGDSALYFCASSVAGGAETQYFGPGTRLLVL.

CDR3 DNA: TGTGCCAGCAGTTACCCCCGGGACAGGGGGAACTATGGCTACACCTTC. It specifies CASSYPRDRGNYGYTF. The V call is TRBV6-2 or TRBV6-3, the J call TRBJ1-2, with 11 bases aligning to TRBD1. J was trimmed by 2 bases and V by 2 bases; bases with no gene match: 4. In germline, CDR1 is MNHEY, CDR2 SVGEGT. The CDR3 spans 16 residues.

This chain joins TRBV7-6 and TRBJ2-3, with D hard to call. Germline V lookup: CDR1 SGHVS, CDR2 FNYEAQ. CDR3 length: 17 residues. Trimming removed 1 base at V and 0 bases at J, with 14 bases between. CDR3 sequence: CASSLGVWQASTDTQYF. Written as DNA, the CDR3 is TGTGCCAGCAGCTTAGGGGTGTGGCAGGCCAGCACAGATACGCAGTATTTT.